Given below is one T cell receptor beta chain in context. The antigen is unknown. The CDR3 has 17 residues. Germline V CDR1 and CDR2: SGHAT, FQNNGV. The source of the sample is a study of T cells expressing NK-cell markers. Study results and caveats: A range of roughly 1.0-8% of CD8+ T cells consisted of dominant NKG2C+ clonotypes in several donors. HCMV specificity of the expanded NKG2C+ T cell clones was not established.

TCRdb re-called the 5' RACE reads; one entry per CDR3 protein, DNA not given. This sample contains a few hundred thousand distinct CDR3 sequences. The specimen was blood T cells: a sorted CD56 or NKG2C T cell subset, CD4+ or CD8+ T cells, or bulk PBMC T cells (not recorded which). The clonotype originates from a man younger than 35 in good health. V is TRBV11-2 and J is TRBJ2-2. The CDR3 sequence: CASSLFLRKEDTGELFF. Full variable domain (missing parts from reference TRBV11-2 and TRBJ2-2): EAGVAQSPRYKIIEKRQSVAFWCNPISGHATLYWYQQILGQGPKLLIQFQNNGVVDDSQLPKDRFSAERLKGVDSTLKIQPAKLEDSAVYLCASSLFLRKEDTGELFFGEGSRLTVL.